Below, 9 T cell receptor beta chains from the same sample are listed, as sequenced in a study of T cells in Graves' hyperthyroidism and ophthalmopathy. Amplified regions were TCR beta CDR3 sequences from RNA transcripts. Initially, a first-round RT-PCR of the TCR CDR3 employed the HTBI primer set. TCRdb redid the calling of the multiplex PCR reads with MiXCR, one entry per CDR3 protein. The sample records 500,000 to 750,000 distinct CDR3 sequences, approximately 14% being singletons. Input material: blood. The receptors here all came from a woman in her thirties with Graves' hyperthyroidism.

With respect to this clonotype: A much larger clone differs by one base, so this may be a read error. Because it lacks the conserved phenylalanine or tryptophan at the end, this CDR3 is likely a read error. The chain recombines TRBV2 with TRBJ1-5; perhaps TRBD1 as D (6 bases). V was shortened by 8 bases and J by 5 bases, with 13 bases between the two germline ends. Germline V gene sequence: CDR1 SNHLY, CDR2 FYNNEI. CDR3 length equals 13 residues. The CDR3 reads CASSGGRDQPQHS. In nucleotides, the CDR3 is TGTGCCAGCTCGGGGGGGCGGGATCAGCCCCAGCATTCT.

In its sample, this clonotype was seen many times. This chain connects TRBV28 to TRBJ1-1, with D maybe TRBD1 (6 bases). Germline V gene lookup returns CDR1 MDHEN and CDR2 SYDVKM. The germline V and J ends were trimmed by 5 bases and 9 bases, with 13 bases remaining between them. The CDR3 runs to 12 residues. CDR3 in amino acids: CASSPDQGKAFF. The CDR3 bases are TGTGCCAGCAGTCCTGATCAGGGGAAAGCTTTCTTT.

The chain combines TRBV12-3 or TRBV12-4 with TRBJ2-6; the D is unclear. The CDR3 is made up of 15 amino acids. The V end lost 5 bases, the J end lost 0 bases, and 8 bases lay between the germline ends. CDR3 in DNA: TGTGCCAGCAGTCGACTCGGCTCTGGGGCCAACGTCCTGACTTTC. The encoded protein is CASSRLGSGANVLTF.

This clonotype was recorded many times. One end of the junction varies from germline; a read error may be responsible. The chain combines TRBV27 with TRBJ1-1, with D uncertain. This CDR3 is built from 14 residues. Germline V CDR1 and CDR2: MNHEY, SMNVEV (reference sequence). The CDR3 loop is CASSYSESNAEAFF. As DNA, the CDR3 is TGTGCCAGCAGTTACAGCGAATCGAACGCTGAAGCTTTCTTT.

This clonotype was counted at least ten times. In DNA, the CDR3 is TGTGCCAGCAGTTACTCTGGAAGGGGGATGAACACTGAAGCTTTCTTT. This encodes CASSYSGRGMNTEAFF. J is TRBJ1-1 and V is TRBV6-5; possibly TRBD1 for D (6 bases). Germline CDR1 MNHEY, CDR2 SVGAGI. This CDR3 contains 16 residues. Trimming pared 0 bases from V and 0 bases from J, leaving 11 bases between.

In this sample, this clonotype turned up many times. V gene TRBV12-3 or TRBV12-4 combines with J gene TRBJ2-1, with 9 bases identical to TRBD2. V lost 3 bases and J lost 7; bases outside the gene matches: 7. The length of the CDR3 is 15 residues. The CDR3 DNA reads TGTGCCAGCAGTTTGTTCTACAGCGGGGGGAATGAGCAGTTCTTC. This sequence encodes CASSLFYSGGNEQFF.

In its sample, this clonotype was seen a few times. The CDR3 spells CSARTSGSVDTQYF. In nucleotides, the CDR3 is TGCAGTGCTAGAACTAGCGGGAGCGTAGATACGCAGTATTTT. The chain combines TRBV20-1 with TRBJ2-3; 11 positions match TRBD2. The V gene end was trimmed by 2 bases and the J gene end by 5 bases; junction bases not matched to a gene: 3. The CDR3 covers 14 residues. Germline loops: CDR1 DFQATT, CDR2 SNEGSKA (reference sequence).

The V call is TRBV5-1, the J call TRBJ2-3, with 12 bases aligning to TRBD2. The CDR3 totals 15 residues. Germline CDR1 and CDR2: SGHRS and YFSETQ. J gave up 1 base and V 7 bases, and 4 bases lay outside the gene matches. The CDR3 nucleotides read TGCGCCAGCGGACGACTAGCGGGAGGCACAGATACGCAGTATTTT. It yields the protein CASGRLAGGTDTQYF.

This clonotype showed up many times. The chain links TRBV2 to TRBJ2-1; weak D call: TRBD2 (5 bases). The CDR3 extends over 13 amino acids. Trimming stripped 9 bases from V and 0 bases from J, with 9 bases between. CDR1 is SNHLY and CDR2 is FYNNEI in the germline V gene. CDR3 DNA sequence: TGTGCCAGAACTAGTATCTCCTACAATGAGCAGTTCTTC. Protein sequence: CARTSISYNEQFF. Based on the CDR3 plus reference TRBV2 and TRBJ2-1, the full variable domain is EPEVTQTPSHQVTQMGQEVILRCVPISNHLYFYWYRQILGQKVEFLVSFYNNEISEKSEIFDDQFSVERPDGSNFTLKIRSTKLEDSAMYFCARTSISYNEQFFGPGTRLTVL.